The 23 T cell receptor beta chains below all came from one sample that was sequenced in a study of cytomegalovirus exposure and HLA in healthy donors. Use of 60 Vbeta and 13 Jbeta primers characterized the PCR. The table came from immunoSEQ multiplex PCR; TCRdb's copy has only in-frame clones and leaves some out. The table records 110,000 to 150,000 clones, roughly 80% of them present only once. Sequencing was carried out using PBMCs. These receptors came from a man in his forties in good health and CMV-seronegative.

The rearrangement joins TRBV27 to TRBJ1-4; 7 bases fit TRBD1. CDR3 size: 15 residues. V shed 5 bases, J shed 1 base, and the junction held 4 bases outside the gene matches. Germline V lookup: CDR1 MNHEY, CDR2 SMNVEV (reference sequence). Here the CDR3 DNA reads TGTGCCAGCAGTCCACAGGGGAGAACTAATGAAAAACTGTTTTTT. As protein: CASSPQGRTNEKLFF.

This rearrangement joins TRBV7-3 to TRBJ2-1; 10 nucleotides agree with TRBD2. V trimming: 4 bases; J trimming: 3 bases; junction bases outside the gene matches: 6. This CDR3 region has 16 residues. The germline V gene has CDR1 SGHTA and CDR2 FQGTGA. The CDR3 region is CASSSIAGGHYNEQFF. As DNA, the CDR3 is TGTGCCAGCAGCTCTATAGCGGGGGGCCACTACAATGAGCAGTTCTTC.

A few counts support this clone. This chain uses TRBV18 with TRBJ2-2; TRBD1 might be the D (6 bases). Germline loops: CDR1 KGHSH, CDR2 LQKENI. The CDR3 covers 15 residues. Trimming pared 2 bases from V and 5 bases from J, leaving 12 bases between. The CDR3 coding sequence is TGTGCCAGCTCACCAAAGGGACACCGGACCGGGGAGCTGTTTTTT. Amino acids: CASSPKGHRTGELFF.

This clone occurred once. The chain employs TRBV7-8 and TRBJ2-1; D uncertain. V was clipped by 1 base and J by 5 bases, with 15 bases between them. Germline CDR1 SGHVS, CDR2 FQNEAQ. The CDR3 spans 16 residues. The CDR3 loop reads CASSLEAVIADNEQFF. The CDR3 nucleotides are TGTGCCAGCAGCTTAGAGGCGGTTATCGCAGACAATGAGCAGTTCTTC. Based on the CDR3 plus reference TRBV7-8 and TRBJ2-1, the full variable domain is GAGVSQSPRYKVAKRGQDVALRCDPISGHVSLFWYQQALGQGPEFLTYFQNEAQLDKSGLPSDRFFAERPEGSVSTLKIQRTQQEDSAVYLCASSLEAVIADNEQFFGPGTRLTVL.

This chain joins TRBV11-2 and TRBJ2-5, with 8 bases fitting TRBD1. The V segment lost 5 bases and the J segment 2 bases; nucleotides outside the gene matches: 7. Germline V gene data show CDR1 as SGHAT and CDR2 as FQNNGV. The CDR3 length is 15 residues. Here the CDR3 reads CASSLSTGGQETQYF. The CDR3 DNA reads as TGTGCCAGCAGCCTTAGTACAGGGGGGCAAGAGACCCAGTACTTC. The full variable domain, in which reference TRBV11-2 and TRBJ2-5 provide the parts outside the CDR3, is EAGVAQSPRYKIIEKRQSVAFWCNPISGHATLYWYQQILGQGPKLLIQFQNNGVVDDSQLPKDRFSAERLKGVDSTLKIQPAKLEDSAVYLCASSLSTGGQETQYFGPGTRLLVL.

The genes are TRBV7-3 and TRBJ1-6, with TRBD1 matching over 9 bases. Germline lookup yields CDR1 SGHTA and CDR2 FQGTGA. The CDR3 consists of 15 residues. The V and J ends lost 2 bases and 9 bases, in that order; junction bases with no gene match: 5. The CDR3 nucleotides read TGTGCCAGCAGCTTAGAAGGGACAGGGCTTTCACCCCTCCACTTT. Its protein is CASSLEGTGLSPLHF.

This clone was recorded only once. This chain uses TRBV5-1 with TRBJ2-2; tentative D call: TRBD1 (6 bases). V lost 1 base and J lost 0, with 10 bases in between. Germline V CDR1 and CDR2: SGHRS, YFSETQ. This CDR3 has 16 amino acids. For the CDR3, the DNA is TGCGCCAGCAGCTTGACGACAGGCGCGAACACCGGGGAGCTGTTTTTT. Encoded protein: CASSLTTGANTGELFF.

CDR3 loop: CASSESIGGGYTF. For the CDR3, the DNA is TGCGCCAGCAGTGAGTCGATAGGAGGCGGCTACACCTTC. The chain uses TRBV10-2 and TRBJ1-2, with no clear D. The V end lost 0 bases, the J end lost 8 bases, and 10 bases lay between the germline ends. Germline loops: CDR1 WSHSY, CDR2 SAAADI. The CDR3 runs 13 residues.

This clone has only one observation. The chain has TRBV7-9 and TRBJ1-1; TRBD1 matches 10 bases. V shed 5 bases, J shed 10 bases, and the junction held 7 bases outside the gene matches. This CDR3 has 13 amino acids. CDR1 is SEHNR and CDR2 is FQNEAQ in the germline V gene (reference sequence). The CDR3 protein is CASSGTWTGGAFF. The CDR3 DNA follows: TGTGCCAGCAGCGGGACTTGGACAGGGGGAGCTTTCTTT.

This clone was observed a few times. V gene TRBV27 combines with J gene TRBJ1-4, with D tentatively TRBD1 (6 bases). Deletions cut 6 bases from V and 3 bases from J, with 20 bases between. CDR1 and CDR2 (germline): MNHEY, SMNVEV (reference sequence). There are 17 residues in the CDR3. In nucleotides, the CDR3 is TGTGCCAGCAGGCTGGGGGGGGGCCCGCCTCCTAATGAAAAACTGTTTTTT. This sequence encodes CASRLGGGPPPNEKLFF.

The DNA of the CDR3 is TGTGCCAGCACTCCCCCCGGGTCACCCCTCCACTTT. Its protein is CASTPPGSPLHF. The chain carries TRBV28 and TRBJ1-6; no definite D call. The length of the CDR3 is 12 residues. Per the germline V gene, CDR1 is MDHEN and CDR2 is SYDVKM. V lost 7 bases and J lost 10, with 11 bases in between. Combining the CDR3 with reference TRBV28 and TRBJ1-6 gives the whole variable domain DVKVTQSSRYLVKRTGEKVFLECVQDMDHENMFWYRQDPGLGLRLIYFSYDVKMKEKGDIPEGYSVSREKKERFSLILESASTNQTSMYLCASTPPGSPLHFGNGTRLTVT.

V gene TRBV5-1 combines with J gene TRBJ1-3; maybe TRBD1 (5 bases). CDR1 and CDR2 from the germline V gene are SGHRS and YFSETQ. Between the trimmed V and J ends, which lost 1 base and 0 bases, there was a span of 17 bases. The CDR3 has 18 amino acids. The DNA of the CDR3 is TGCGCCAGCAGCTTGAATGACCAGGGCCTTAGCTCTGGAAACACCATATATTTT. As protein: CASSLNDQGLSSGNTIYF. Full variable domain (remainder filled in from reference TRBV5-1 and TRBJ1-3): KAGVTQTPRYLIKTRGQQVTLSCSPISGHRSVSWYQQTPGQGLQFLFEYFSETQRNKGNFPGRFSGRQFSNSRSEMNVSTLELGDSALYLCASSLNDQGLSSGNTIYFGEGSWLTVV.

This clone was found once. The chain uses TRBV2 and TRBJ1-6; D is ambiguous. Trimming shortened V by 6 bases and J by 5 bases, and 11 bases separated the two germline ends. The CDR3 totals 14 residues. In germline, CDR1 is SNHLY, CDR2 FYNNEI. CDR3 region: CASSRDTDNSPLHF. DNA of the CDR3: TGTGCCAGCAGCCGAGACACGGATAATTCACCCCTCCACTTT.

J is TRBJ2-7 and V is TRBV10-2, with D tentatively TRBD1 (6 bases). V was pared by 2 bases and J by 2 bases, with 13 bases between. Germline CDR1 reads WSHSY; CDR2 reads SAAADI. The CDR3 extends over 15 amino acids. The CDR3 is CASSEETGNAYEQYF. CDR3 sequence (DNA): TGCGCCAGCAGTGAGGAAACAGGGAATGCCTACGAGCAGTACTTC.

This clone was seen a single time. The chain carries TRBV15 and TRBJ2-7, with D hard to call. The CDR3 length is 14 residues. Germline lookup yields CDR1 LNHNV and CDR2 YYDKDF (reference sequence). Trimming took 1 base from V and 3 from J, leaving 10 bases between them. The CDR3 protein is CATSRAGSSYEQYF. The CDR3 DNA follows: TGTGCCACCAGCAGAGCCGGGTCCAGCTACGAGCAGTACTTC.

The J gene is TRBJ1-1, the V gene TRBV2, with no clear D. CDR1 is SNHLY, CDR2 FYNNEI, per germline. This CDR3 comprises 14 residues. Trimming left V 6 bases short and J 4 bases short, with 15 bases between. CDR3 nucleotides: TGTGCCAGCAGCGCTCGAAGCCCGGGCACTGAAGCTTTCTTT. Translation: CASSARSPGTEAFF.

This clone was observed a single time. The gene calls are TRBV5-1 and TRBJ2-7; 9 bases fit TRBD1. V was clipped by 0 bases and J by 6 bases; unmatched bases: 4. This CDR3 is built from 14 residues. Germline CDR1 reads SGHRS; CDR2 reads YFSETQ. The CDR3 DNA reads as TGCGCCAGCAGCTTGGGGGACAGGGTTCTCGAGCAGTACTTC. Its protein product is CASSLGDRVLEQYF.

This clone showed up just once. This chain links TRBV6-1 with TRBJ2-5; TRBD2 matches at 11 bases. Germline V gives CDR1 MNHNS, CDR2 SASEGT. The CDR3 is 19 amino acids. Unmatched junction bases numbered 17, after V lost 4 bases and J lost 4 bases. As DNA, the CDR3 is TGTGCCAGCAGTGCCGGGGTGCTAGCGGGGGGCCTGGGGGGAGAGACCCAGTACTTC. Its protein product is CASSAGVLAGGLGGETQYF.

This rearrangement joins TRBV2 to TRBJ1-5; 7 positions agree with TRBD1. From germline, CDR1 is SNHLY and CDR2 FYNNEI. This CDR3 spans 14 amino acids. Trimming cost V 7 bases and J 7 bases; bases outside gene matches: 10. The CDR3 sequence: CASTATGIEQPQHF. The CDR3 coding sequence is TGTGCCAGCACCGCGACAGGGATAGAGCAGCCCCAGCATTTT.

The count of this clone is one. J is TRBJ2-1 and V is TRBV4-3, with TRBD2 matching over 14 bases. V lost 4 bases, J lost 2 bases, and 7 bases stayed unmatched. This CDR3 has 18 residues. Germline CDR1 LGHNA, CDR2 YSLEER. CDR3 DNA sequence: TGCGCCAGCAGCCCAGGACTAGCGGGGGGCCTGCCCTACAATGAGCAGTTCTTC. It encodes CASSPGLAGGLPYNEQFF.

A note on this clone: At one boundary the junction diverges from the germline segment, which might be a read error. This rearrangement joins TRBV19 to TRBJ2-6; maybe TRBD1 (5 bases). This CDR3 is built from 17 residues. From germline, CDR1 is LNHDA and CDR2 SQIVND (reference sequence). The CDR3 loop is CASSPVLGNSGANVLAF. CDR3 DNA: TGTGCCAGTAGTCCCGTGTTGGGGAACTCTGGGGCCAACGTCCTGGCTTTC.

This chain joins TRBV5-1 and TRBJ2-1, with 8 bases lining up with TRBD2. Germline loops: CDR1 SGHRS, CDR2 YFSETQ. The CDR3 loop spans 14 amino acids. With V trimmed by 7 bases and J by 4 bases, 7 bases remained unmatched. The CDR3 spells CASGGTSSYNEQFF. The CDR3 coding sequence is TGCGCCAGCGGAGGGACTAGTTCATACAATGAGCAGTTCTTC.

The rearrangement links TRBV7-9 to TRBJ2-7; 8 bases fit TRBD1. The CDR3 length is 15 residues. Germline V gene sequence: CDR1 SEHNR, CDR2 FQNEAQ (reference sequence). J lost 1 base, V lost 5 bases, and 7 bases had no gene match. DNA for the CDR3: TGTGCCAGCAGCGGGGGGACAGGTGATTCCTACGAGCAGTACTTC. Protein product: CASSGGTGDSYEQYF.